One and the same sample provided the 12 T cell receptor beta chains below, sequenced in a study of cytomegalovirus exposure and HLA in healthy donors. With 60 Vbeta and 13 Jbeta primers, the PCR was carried out. The data were produced by immunoSEQ multiplex PCR, yet TCRdb's version contains in-frame clones alone and is incomplete. Of under 130,000 clones detected, roughly 80% appear once; the ten largest clones hold approximately 6.9%. Sequencing used PBMCs. All receptors derive from a man in his thirties or forties in good health and CMV-seropositive.

The chain couples TRBV7-9 to TRBJ2-7, with TRBD1 matching 10 bases. Germline V gene lookup returns CDR1 SEHNR and CDR2 FQNEAQ (reference sequence). The CDR3 has 14 amino acids. The V and J ends lost 5 bases and 4 bases, in that order; junction bases with no gene match: 5. In DNA form, the CDR3 reads TGTGCCAGCAGCCAGGACAGGGGGGGTTACGAGCAGTACTTC. This encodes CASSQDRGGYEQYF.

V is TRBV7-9 and J is TRBJ1-1, with D perhaps matching TRBD1 (5 bases). The germline V and J ends were trimmed by 7 bases and 5 bases, with 11 bases remaining between them. Germline CDR1 SEHNR, CDR2 FQNEAQ (reference sequence). The CDR3 is made up of 12 amino acids. CDR3 bases: TGTGCCAGCACCGCGGGGGGGACTGAAGCTTTCTTT. It encodes CASTAGGTEAFF.

This clone was observed once. The chain links TRBV5-6 to TRBJ2-5; no clear D gene. The CDR3 consists of 13 residues. Germline CDR1 and CDR2: SGHDT and YYEEEE. Trimming removed 0 bases at V and 5 bases at J, with 8 bases between. CDR3 sequence reads: CASSLAEVETQYF. In nucleotides, the CDR3 is TGTGCCAGCAGCTTGGCTGAGGTGGAGACCCAGTACTTC.

The chain recombines TRBV18 with TRBJ2-1; 9 bases are shared with TRBD2. With 6 bases clipped from V and 0 bases from J, the junction kept 6 bases outside the gene matches. Germline V lookup: CDR1 KGHSH, CDR2 LQKENI. The CDR3 totals 16 residues. The CDR3: CASSHTSGHSYNEQFF. For the CDR3, the DNA is TGTGCCAGCTCCCACACTAGCGGGCACTCCTACAATGAGCAGTTCTTC. Looking up the rest from reference TRBV18 and TRBJ2-1 gives the full variable domain: NAGVMQNPRHLVRRRGQEARLRCSPMKGHSHVYWYRQLPEEGLKFMVYLQKENIIDESGMPKERFSAEFPKEGPSILRIQQVVRGDSAAYFCASSHTSGHSYNEQFFGPGTRLTVL.

The chain employs TRBV23-1 and TRBJ1-3; 9 bases fit TRBD1. TRBV23-1 is marked as an open reading frame, function uncertain. Trimming cost V 2 bases and J 0 bases; bases outside gene matches: 8. This CDR3 has 18 residues. Here the CDR3 reads CASSQRDRAMSSGNTIYF. The CDR3 DNA sequence: TGCGCCAGCAGTCAACGGGACAGGGCCATGAGCTCTGGAAACACCATATATTTT.

This chain joins TRBV5-1 and TRBJ1-1; the D gene is possibly TRBD1 (5 bases). Trimming shortened V by 4 bases and J by 3 bases, and 7 bases separated the two germline ends. The CDR3 totals 12 residues. Germline CDR1 SGHRS, CDR2 YFSETQ. CDR3 DNA sequence: TGCGCCAGCAGCCCAGGGTACACTGAAGCTTTCTTT. It yields the protein CASSPGYTEAFF.

V is TRBV5-1 and J is TRBJ2-2; 10 positions agree with TRBD1. Germline CDR1 and CDR2: SGHRS and YFSETQ. The V segment lost 2 bases and the J segment 4 bases; nucleotides outside the gene matches: 2. CDR3 size: 15 residues. The CDR3, as DNA: TGCGCCAGCAGCTTAGGGACAGGGGTCACCGGGGAGCTGTTTTTT. It encodes CASSLGTGVTGELFF.

V gene TRBV11-2 combines with J gene TRBJ1-1, with D perhaps matching TRBD1 (6 bases). Germline V gene sequence: CDR1 SGHAT, CDR2 FQNNGV. The CDR3 is made up of 12 amino acids. Trimming shortened V by 1 base and J by 11 bases, and 11 bases separated the two germline ends. The CDR3 DNA is TGTGCCAGCAGCTTAGTAGGGACACGGGCTTTCTTT. This translates into CASSLVGTRAFF.

V usage is TRBV5-1 and J usage is TRBJ1-2; no definite D call. The ends were cut back, 0 bases at V and 8 bases at J, with 11 bases in the middle. This CDR3 has 13 residues. Germline CDR1 reads SGHRS; CDR2 reads YFSETQ. CDR3 region: CASSLVPTRGYTF. CDR3 sequence (DNA): TGCGCCAGCAGCTTGGTGCCCACTAGGGGCTACACCTTC.

The chain joins TRBV6-5 to TRBJ2-1; D remains ambiguous. From germline, CDR1 is MNHEY and CDR2 SVGAGI. The CDR3 runs 16 residues. The V end lost 0 bases, the J end lost 0 bases, and 9 bases lay between the germline ends. This CDR3 is CASSYSVTSSYNEQFF. The CDR3 DNA reads as TGTGCCAGCAGTTACTCGGTCACCAGCTCCTACAATGAGCAGTTCTTC.

This clone was seen once. This chain uses TRBV6-1 with TRBJ2-7; the D is unclear. This CDR3 is 12 amino acids long. Germline V gives CDR1 MNHNS, CDR2 SASEGT. V was clipped by 8 bases and J by 5 bases, with 13 bases between them. The CDR3 region has the DNA TGTGCCAGCCCCTCGGGTTTCAACGAGCAGTACTTC. Protein sequence: CASPSGFNEQYF.

The chain uses TRBV7-9 and TRBJ1-5, with a tentative D call TRBD1 (6 bases). V dropped 6 bases and J dropped 5 bases, with 8 bases sitting between them. Germline V gene sequence: CDR1 SEHNR, CDR2 FQNEAQ (reference sequence). CDR3 length: 12 residues. In nucleotides, the CDR3 is TGTGCCAGCAGTCGGACAGATCAGCCCCAGCATTTT. Protein product: CASSRTDQPQHF.